This T cell receptor (beta chain) was captured in a study of Ad26.COV2.S vaccination and SARS-CoV-2 variants. Study-wide results and caveats: Post-vaccination spike-specific CD8+ and CD4+ T cell responses reportedly had substantial breadth. Placebo recipients trailed vaccine recipients in spike-specific TCR breadth. Analyses that measured TCR breadth and depth may have underestimated total T cell responses.

CDR3 length equals 17 residues. CDR1 SGDLS and CDR2 YYNGEE come from the germline V gene. Trimming shortened V by 0 bases and J by 0 bases, and 16 bases separated the two germline ends. Comments on this clone: Its cognate antigen is unknown.

Profiling relied on immunoSEQ multiplex PCR, and the TCRdb table lists in-frame clones only, not all of them. The repertoire consists of about 350,000 clones, with 92% occurring once and the leading ten covering 3.9%. This specimen consisted of peripheral blood, obtained after recovery from COVID-19. V is TRBV9 and J is TRBJ2-7; D perhaps matches TRBD2 (7 bases). The receptor's source is a human donor who had recovered from COVID-19. CDR3 sequence (DNA): TGTGCCAGCAGCGTAGAGGGGGGAGGGGCGAGCTCCTACGAGCAGTACTTC. Translation gives CASSVEGGGASSYEQYF.